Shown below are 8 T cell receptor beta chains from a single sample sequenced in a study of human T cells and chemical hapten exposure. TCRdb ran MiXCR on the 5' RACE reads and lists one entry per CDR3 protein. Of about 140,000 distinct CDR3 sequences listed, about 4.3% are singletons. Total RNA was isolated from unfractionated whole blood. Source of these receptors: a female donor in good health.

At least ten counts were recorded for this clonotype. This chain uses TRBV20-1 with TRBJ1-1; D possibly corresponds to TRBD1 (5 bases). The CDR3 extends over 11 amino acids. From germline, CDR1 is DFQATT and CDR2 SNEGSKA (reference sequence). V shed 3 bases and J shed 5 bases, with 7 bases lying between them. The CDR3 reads CSASKGTEAFF. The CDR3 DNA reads TGCAGTGCTAGTAAGGGGACTGAAGCTTTCTTT.

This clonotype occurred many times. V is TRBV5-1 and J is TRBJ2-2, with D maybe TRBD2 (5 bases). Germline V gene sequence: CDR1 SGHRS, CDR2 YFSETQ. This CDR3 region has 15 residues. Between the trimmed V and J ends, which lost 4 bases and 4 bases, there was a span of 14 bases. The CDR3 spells CASSPRAGVTGELFF. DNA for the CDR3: TGCGCCAGCAGCCCTAGGGCCGGGGTCACCGGGGAGCTGTTTTTT.

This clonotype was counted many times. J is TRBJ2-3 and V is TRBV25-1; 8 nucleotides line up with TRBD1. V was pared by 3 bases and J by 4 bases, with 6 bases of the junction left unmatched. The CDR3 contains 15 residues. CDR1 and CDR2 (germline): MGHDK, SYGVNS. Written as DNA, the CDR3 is TGTGCCAGCAGTGATTACAGGGGGTCCGCAGATACGCAGTATTTT. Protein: CASSDYRGSADTQYF. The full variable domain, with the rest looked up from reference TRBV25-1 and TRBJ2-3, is EADIYQTPRYLVIGTGKKITLECSQTMGHDKMYWYQQDPGMELHLIHYSYGVNSTEKGDLSSESTVSRIRTEHFPLTLESARPSHTSQYLCASSDYRGSADTQYFGPGTRLTVL.

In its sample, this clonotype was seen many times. This chain's CDR3 is CASSQREGLQPQHF. The CDR3 DNA sequence: TGTGCCAGCAGCCAAAGGGAGGGGCTTCAGCCCCAGCATTTT. The chain is built from TRBV3-1 and TRBJ1-5; TRBD1 might be the D (5 bases). V was cut by 2 bases and J by 6 bases, with 11 bases left in between. The CDR3 spans 14 residues. CDR1 and CDR2 (germline): LGHDT, YNNKEL (reference sequence). Filled out from reference TRBV3-1 and TRBJ1-5, the complete variable domain reads DTAVSQTPKYLVTQMGNDKSIKCEQNLGHDTMYWYKQDSKKFLKIMFSYNNKELIINETVPNRFSPKSPDKAHLNLHINSLELGDSAVYFCASSQREGLQPQHFGDGTRLSIL.

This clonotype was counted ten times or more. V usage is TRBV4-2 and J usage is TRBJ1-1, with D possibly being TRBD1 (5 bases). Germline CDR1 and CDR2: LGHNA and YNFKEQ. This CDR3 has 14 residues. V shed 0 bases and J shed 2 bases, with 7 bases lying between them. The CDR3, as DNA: TGTGCCAGCAGCCAAGAGGGGCTTAACACTGAAGCTTTCTTT. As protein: CASSQEGLNTEAFF.

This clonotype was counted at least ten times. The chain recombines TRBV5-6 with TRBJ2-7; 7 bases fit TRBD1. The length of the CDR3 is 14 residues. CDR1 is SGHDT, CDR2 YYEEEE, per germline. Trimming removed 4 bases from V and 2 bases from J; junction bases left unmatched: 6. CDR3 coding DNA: TGTGCCAGCAGCATACAGGGGACCACCTACGAGCAGTACTTC. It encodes CASSIQGTTYEQYF.

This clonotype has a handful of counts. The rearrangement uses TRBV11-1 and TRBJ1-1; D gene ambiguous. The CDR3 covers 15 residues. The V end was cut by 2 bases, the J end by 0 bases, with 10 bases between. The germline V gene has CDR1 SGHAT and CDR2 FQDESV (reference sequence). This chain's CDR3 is CASSLIRGMNTEAFF. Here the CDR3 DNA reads TGTGCCAGCAGCTTAATCCGGGGTATGAACACTGAAGCTTTCTTT. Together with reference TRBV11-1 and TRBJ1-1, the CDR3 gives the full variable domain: EAEVAQSPRYKITEKSQAVAFWCDPISGHATLYWYRQILGQGPELLVQFQDESVVDDSQLPKDRFSAERLKGVDSTLKIQPAELGDSAMYLCASSLIRGMNTEAFFGQGTRLTVV.

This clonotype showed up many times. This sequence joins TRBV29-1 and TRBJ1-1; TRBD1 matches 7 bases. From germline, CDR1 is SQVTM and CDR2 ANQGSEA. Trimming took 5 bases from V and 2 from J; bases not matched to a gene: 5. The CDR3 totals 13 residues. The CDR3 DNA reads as TGCAGCGTTCAACAGGGGACCAACACTGAAGCTTTCTTT. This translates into CSVQQGTNTEAFF. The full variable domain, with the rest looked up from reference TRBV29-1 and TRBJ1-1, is SAVISQKPSRDICQRGTSLTIQCQVDSQVTMMFWYRQQPGQSLTLIATANQGSEATYESGFVIDKFPISRPNLTFSTLTVSNMSPEDSSIYLCSVQQGTNTEAFFGQGTRLTVV.